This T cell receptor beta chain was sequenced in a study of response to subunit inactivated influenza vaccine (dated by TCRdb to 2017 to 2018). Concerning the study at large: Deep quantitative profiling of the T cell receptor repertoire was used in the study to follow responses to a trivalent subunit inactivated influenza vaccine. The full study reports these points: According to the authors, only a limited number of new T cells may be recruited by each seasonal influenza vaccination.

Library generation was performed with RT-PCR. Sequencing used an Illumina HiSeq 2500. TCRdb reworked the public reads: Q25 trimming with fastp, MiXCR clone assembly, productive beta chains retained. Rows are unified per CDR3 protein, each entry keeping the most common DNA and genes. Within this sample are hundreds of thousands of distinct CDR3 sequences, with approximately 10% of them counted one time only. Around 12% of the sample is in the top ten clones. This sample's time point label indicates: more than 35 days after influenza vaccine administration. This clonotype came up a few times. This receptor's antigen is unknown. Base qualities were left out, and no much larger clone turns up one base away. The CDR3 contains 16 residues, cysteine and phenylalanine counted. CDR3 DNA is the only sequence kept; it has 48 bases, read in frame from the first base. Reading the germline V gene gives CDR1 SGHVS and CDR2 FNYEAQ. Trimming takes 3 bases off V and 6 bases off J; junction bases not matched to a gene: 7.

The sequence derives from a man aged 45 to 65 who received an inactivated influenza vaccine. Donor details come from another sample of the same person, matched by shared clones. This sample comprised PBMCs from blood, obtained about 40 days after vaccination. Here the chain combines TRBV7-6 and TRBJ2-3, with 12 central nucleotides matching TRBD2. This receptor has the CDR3 CASSFSLAGGGDTQYF. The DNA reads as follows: TGTGCCAGCAGCTTCTCACTAGCGGGAGGAGGGGATACGCAGTATTTT.